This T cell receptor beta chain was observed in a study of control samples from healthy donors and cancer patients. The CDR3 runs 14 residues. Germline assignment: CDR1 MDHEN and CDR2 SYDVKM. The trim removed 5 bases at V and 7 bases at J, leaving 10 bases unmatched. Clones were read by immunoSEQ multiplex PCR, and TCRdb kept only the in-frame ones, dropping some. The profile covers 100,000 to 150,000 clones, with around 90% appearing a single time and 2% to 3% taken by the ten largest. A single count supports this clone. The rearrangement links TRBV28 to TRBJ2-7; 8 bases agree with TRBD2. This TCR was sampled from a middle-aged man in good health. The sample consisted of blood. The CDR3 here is CASSPTGGAQEQYF. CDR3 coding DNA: TGTGCCAGCAGTCCGACCGGGGGGGCACAAGAGCAGTACTTC. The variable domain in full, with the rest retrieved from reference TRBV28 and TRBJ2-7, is DVKVTQSSRYLVKRTGEKVFLECVQDMDHENMFWYRQDPGLGLRLIYFSYDVKMKEKGDIPEGYSVSREKKERFSLILESASTNQTSMYLCASSPTGGAQEQYFGPGTRLTVT.